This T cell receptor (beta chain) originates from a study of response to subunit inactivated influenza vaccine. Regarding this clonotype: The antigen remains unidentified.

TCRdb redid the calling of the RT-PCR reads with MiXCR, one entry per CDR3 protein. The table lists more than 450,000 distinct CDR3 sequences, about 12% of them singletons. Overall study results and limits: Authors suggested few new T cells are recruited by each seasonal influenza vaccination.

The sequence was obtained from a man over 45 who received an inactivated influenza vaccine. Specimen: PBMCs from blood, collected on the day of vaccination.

In nucleotides, the CDR3 is TGTGCCAGCAGTTTCTTCCCCCAGTCCCACTCTGGAAACACCATATATTTT. Its translation is CASSFFPQSHSGNTIYF. V gene TRBV12-3 or TRBV12-4 combines with J gene TRBJ1-3; D gene unclear. This CDR3 comprises 17 residues. V was shortened by 3 bases and J by 0 bases, with 15 bases between the two germline ends.